Listed below are T cell receptor beta chains from one sample, sequenced in a study of cytomegalovirus exposure and HLA in healthy donors. The data were produced by immunoSEQ multiplex PCR, yet TCRdb's version contains in-frame clones alone and is incomplete. The sample includes 150,000 to 200,000 clones, roughly 87% of them seen just once. Sequenced input: PBMCs. The source of these receptors is a middle-aged man in good health and CMV-seropositive. The CDR3 runs from the conserved cysteine through the conserved F or W. Each record gives: J gene, V gene, clone size, D gene, CDR3 DNA, CDR3 protein. The D gene is left open where the match is weak. A clone size is listed for some rows: how often the clone was seen (once, few, many), or a class if it is expanded.

TRBJ2-1,TRBV19,.,.,TGTGCCTCGACAGGCTCCTACAATGAGCAGTTCTTC,CASTGSYNEQFF
TRBJ2-2,TRBV6-1,.,.,TGTGCCAGCAGGACAGGGAACACCGGGGAGCTGTTTTTT,CASRTGNTGELFF
TRBJ1-6,TRBV18,.,TRBD1,TGTGCCAGCTCACAACTGACAGGGGAAGTCTCACCCCTCCACTTT,CASSQLTGEVSPLHF
TRBJ1-2,TRBV7-2,.,.,TGTGCCAGCAGCCGGGGGATAGGGCCCTCTGGCTACACCTTC,CASSRGIGPSGYTF
TRBJ2-7,TRBV6-5,.,TRBD1,TGTGCCAGCAGTTTTACCGGGACAGGGGACAACGAGCAGTACTTC,CASSFTGTGDNEQYF
TRBJ2-7,TRBV28,.,.,TGTGCCAGCAGTTTAAGGGGCAGGGGATACGAGCAGTACTTC,CASSLRGRGYEQYF
TRBJ1-2,TRBV2,.,.,TGTGCCAGCAGCGGACAGATTAACTATGGCTACACCTTC,CASSGQINYGYTF
TRBJ2-7,TRBV30,.,TRBD1,TGTGCCTGGAGTTTGAAACAGGGGGTCGGGCTCAAGTTGTACTTC,CAWSLKQGVGLKLYF
TRBJ1-1,TRBV27,.,TRBD1,TGTGCCAGCAGCGGACAGGGGAACACTGAAGCTTTCTTT,CASSGQGNTEAFF
TRBJ2-4,TRBV6-1,.,.,TGTGCCAGCAGCACACAAGTCAGTCCGAACATTCAGTACTTC,CASSTQVSPNIQYF
TRBJ2-3,TRBV19,.,TRBD1,TGTGCCAGTAGCGACAGGGGGCCGTCAGATACGCAGTATTTT,CASSDRGPSDTQYF
TRBJ2-3,TRBV5-6,.,TRBD2,TGTGCCAGCAGCCCGACTAGCGGGAGGGCCACAGATACGCAGTATTTT,CASSPTSGRATDTQYF
TRBJ1-6,TRBV23-1,.,.,TGCGCCAGCAGTCAGGGCAGCAATAATTCACCCCTCCACTTT,CASSQGSNNSPLHF
TRBJ2-7,TRBV18,.,TRBD1,TGTGCCAGCTCACCAGGGGACAGCTACGAGCAGTACTTC,CASSPGDSYEQYF
TRBJ2-3,TRBV27,.,.,TGTGCCAGCGGTAGCGGACTTCTCGCAGATACGCAGTATTTT,CASGSGLLADTQYF
TRBJ2-2,TRBV9,.,.,TGTGCCACTTCGACAGGGAGGACCGGGGAGCTGTTTTTT,CATSTGRTGELFF
TRBJ1-2,TRBV18,.,.,TGTGCCAGCTCACCCGGGACAACCTATGGCTACACCTTC,CASSPGTTYGYTF
TRBJ2-1,TRBV30,.,TRBD2,TGTGCCTGGAGGCCGACTAGCGGGAGACACAATGAGCAGTTCTTC,CAWRPTSGRHNEQFF
TRBJ1-5,TRBV2,.,TRBD1,TGTGCCAGCAGGACTGGGACAGGGGGCGGCAATCAGCCCCAGCATTTT,CASRTGTGGGNQPQHF
TRBJ2-3,TRBV7-2,.,TRBD2,TGTGCCAGCAGCTTACCTACTAGCGGGGTGGTGGATACGCAGTATTTT,CASSLPTSGVVDTQYF
TRBJ1-1,TRBV29-1,.,.,TGCAGCGCCCTCCGGAGCGGCCCTGAAGCTTTCTTT,CSALRSGPEAFF
TRBJ2-3,TRBV25-1,few,TRBD2,TGTGCCAGCACCCGGGGTAGCGGGGGGCAAGATACGCAGTATTTT,CASTRGSGGQDTQYF
TRBJ2-7,TRBV19,.,TRBD1,TGTGCCAGTAGCCGCAACCCCGGGACAGGGAAGTACGAGCAGTACTTC,CASSRNPGTGKYEQYF
TRBJ2-3,TRBV2,once,TRBD1,TGTGCCAGCAGTGGGACAGGGAGAAAGGCAGATACGCAGTATTTT,CASSGTGRKADTQYF
TRBJ1-5,TRBV28,once,TRBD1,TGTGCCAGCAGTTTAGTGGCAGGGGGTGGCAATCAGCCCCAGCATTTT,CASSLVAGGGNQPQHF
TRBJ1-6,TRBV15,once,TRBD1,TGTGCCACCAGCAGAGGTTACAGGGGGGACTCACCCCTCCACTTT,CATSRGYRGDSPLHF
TRBJ2-7,TRBV4-2,.,TRBD2,TGTGCCAGCAGCCAAGAACTGAAAAGCGGGGGGGCCTACGAGCAGTACTTC,CASSQELKSGGAYEQYF
TRBJ2-1,TRBV11-2,.,TRBD2,TGTGCCAGCAGCTTAGGATTCGGGCGGGGGGCCTCCTACAATGAGCAGTTCTTC,CASSLGFGRGASYNEQFF
TRBJ2-7,TRBV15,.,TRBD2,TGTGCCACCAGCAGAGCGGGGGGAGAGTACGAGCAGTACTTC,CATSRAGGEYEQYF
TRBJ2-1,TRBV7-8,.,.,TGTGCCAGCAGCTTAGTCACCTACAATGAGCAGTTCTTC,CASSLVTYNEQFF
TRBJ2-7,TRBV4-1,once,TRBD1,TGCGCCAGCAGCCCCTCTCCCTTGGACAGGGTTTACTTC,CASSPSPLDRVYF
TRBJ2-7,TRBV6-6,.,TRBD2,TGTGCCAGCAGTTACGGGACTAGCGGGGGGGCCTACGAGCAGTACTTC,CASSYGTSGGAYEQYF
TRBJ2-3,TRBV11-2,.,.,TGTGCCAGCAGCCCAGCCCCCCGGGTGCGGCTTAGCACAGATACGCAGTATTTT,CASSPAPRVRLSTDTQYF
TRBJ2-3,TRBV5-6,.,TRBD2,TGTGCCAGCAGCTTGATTGTTAGGGGACTAGCCACAGATACGCAGTATTTT,CASSLIVRGLATDTQYF
TRBJ1-4,TRBV14,.,.,TGTGCCAGCAGCCAAGAACCCTTCCGGGAAAAACTGTTTTTT,CASSQEPFREKLFF
TRBJ2-5,TRBV11-2,once,TRBD2,TGTGCCAGCAGCTTAGGGGCTAGCGGGCAAGAGACCCAGTACTTC,CASSLGASGQETQYF
TRBJ1-1,TRBV5-6,few,TRBD1,TGTGCCAGCAGGCAGGGACAGGGGGTACTGAACACTGAAGCTTTCTTT,CASRQGQGVLNTEAFF
TRBJ2-3,TRBV27,once,.,TGTGCCAGCAGTAGAGGGGGAGATACGCAGTATTTT,CASSRGGDTQYF
TRBJ1-2,TRBV19,.,.,TGTGCCAGTAGTATAGTTGACGGGAGCTACACCTTC,CASSIVDGSYTF
TRBJ1-4,TRBV7-4,once,.,TGTGCCAGCAGCTTTTATACCCTCCCCACGACTTCCGGAGAAAAACTGTTTTTT,CASSFYTLPTTSGEKLFF
TRBJ1-2,TRBV18,.,TRBD1,TGTGCCAGCTCAACTATCGGACAGGACCTTTATGGCTACACCTTC,CASSTIGQDLYGYTF
TRBJ2-1,TRBV4-2,.,TRBD2,TGTGCCAGCAGCCAAGACCCCGGGACTACCTCCCTCTCCAATGAGCAGTTCTTC,CASSQDPGTTSLSNEQFF
TRBJ1-1,TRBV5-6,.,TRBD1,TGTGCCGGCAGTTTGGGGACAGGGGCCGAAGCTTTCTTT,CAGSLGTGAEAFF
TRBJ2-7,TRBV4-1,.,TRBD1,TGCGCCAGCAGCCAAGGTAGTGGTTTGATGGGACAGGGGGCGTACGAGCAGTACTTC,CASSQGSGLMGQGAYEQYF
TRBJ1-2,TRBV5-6,.,TRBD1,TGTGCCAGCAGCTGGGGGGGGACAGGGGGATATGGCTACACCTTC,CASSWGGTGGYGYTF
TRBJ2-3,TRBV27,.,TRBD1,TGTGCCAGCAGTTCCCCGGGACAGAAACTCACAGATACGCAGTATTTT,CASSSPGQKLTDTQYF